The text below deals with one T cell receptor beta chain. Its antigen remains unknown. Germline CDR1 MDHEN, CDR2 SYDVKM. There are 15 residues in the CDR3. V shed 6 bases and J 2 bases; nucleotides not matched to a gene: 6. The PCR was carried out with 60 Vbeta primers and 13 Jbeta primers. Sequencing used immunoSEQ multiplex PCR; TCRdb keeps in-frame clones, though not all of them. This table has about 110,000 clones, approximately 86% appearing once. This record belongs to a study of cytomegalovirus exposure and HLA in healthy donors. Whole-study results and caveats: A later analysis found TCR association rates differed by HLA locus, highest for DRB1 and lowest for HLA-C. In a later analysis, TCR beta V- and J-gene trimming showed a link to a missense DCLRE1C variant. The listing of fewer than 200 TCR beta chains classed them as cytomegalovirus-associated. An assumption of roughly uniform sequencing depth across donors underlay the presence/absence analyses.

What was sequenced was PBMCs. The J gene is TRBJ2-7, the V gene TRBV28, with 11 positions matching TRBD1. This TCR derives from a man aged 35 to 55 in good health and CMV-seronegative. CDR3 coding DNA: TGTGCCAGCAGAGAAAGGGACAGGGGGGCCTACGAGCAGTACTTC. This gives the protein CASRERDRGAYEQYF.